The clone carrying this T cell receptor (beta chain) was seen at least ten times. This specimen belongs to a study of early T cells in non-severe SARS-CoV-2 infection. TCRdb fed the 5' RACE reads into MiXCR, producing one record per CDR3 protein. The repertoire holds some 98,000 distinct CDR3 sequences, with about 10% as singletons. The sample comprised whole blood. The origin of this receptor is an adult who was a healthcare worker with PCR-confirmed SARS-CoV-2 infection or an uninfected control (not recorded which).

This chain's CDR3 is CSVTRGDTEAFF. CDR3 nucleotide sequence: TGCAGCGTTACCAGGGGCGACACTGAAGCTTTCTTT. The chain employs TRBV29-1 and TRBJ1-1, with D possibly TRBD1 on 6 matching bases. V was trimmed by 5 bases and J by 3 bases, leaving 10 bases between them. Looked up from germline, CDR1 is SQVTM and CDR2 is ANQGSEA. This CDR3 spans 12 amino acids. Together with reference TRBV29-1 and TRBJ1-1, the CDR3 gives the full variable domain: SAVISQKPSRDICQRGTSLTIQCQVDSQVTMMFWYRQQPGQSLTLIATANQGSEATYESGFVIDKFPISRPNLTFSTLTVSNMSPEDSSIYLCSVTRGDTEAFFGQGTRLTVV.